This TCR beta chain appears in the sequencing data of a study of human CD8 memory T cell subsets. Sequencing libraries of TCR beta were made by UMI-labeled 5' RACE. TCRdb reprocessed the 5' RACE reads and keeps a single row for each CDR3 protein, giving no DNA. Recorded for this sample: more than 8,000 distinct CDR3 sequences. The CDR3 covers 13 residues. A negative magnetic separation step was used to enrich total CD8+ T cells. The sequence was collected from a human donor in good health. Sequences were obtained from CD8+ T cells from PBMCs. This sequence joins TRBV12-3 or TRBV12-4 and TRBJ2-1; the TCRdb call, TRBD1, lacks DNA for checking. The CDR3 reads CASSRGSYNEQFF.